These 26 T cell receptor beta chains came from one sample sequenced in a study of CD8+CD57+ T cells in acquired aplastic anemia. Genomic DNA, the template, was used for profiling of the TCR beta VDJ and CDR3. TCRdb redid the calling of the reads with MiXCR, one entry per CDR3 protein. The table includes about 95,000 distinct CDR3 sequences, about 67% detected once. Whoever was chosen for sequencing had shown CD8+CD57+ cell expansion by flow cytometry. The sample taken for sequencing was sorted CD4+, CD8+, or CD8+CD57+ T cells (not recorded which) from PBMCs. The receptors here all came from a human donor with aplastic anemia.

This clonotype has only a few counts. The chain carries TRBV20-1 and TRBJ2-7; TRBD2 aligns across 9 bases. Losses at the gene ends were 6 bases for V and 7 bases for J; bases not matched to a gene: 16. The V gene's germline CDR1 is DFQATT and CDR2 SNEGSKA (reference sequence). The CDR3 length is 15 residues. CDR3 sequence reads: CSASGAKAGGGEQYF. The CDR3 nucleotides are TGCAGTGCCTCCGGAGCAAAAGCGGGAGGTGGTGAGCAGTACTTC.

The chain recombines TRBV19 with TRBJ1-2; tentative D call: TRBD1 (6 bases). The CDR3 is 15 residues long. Germline V CDR1 and CDR2: LNHDA, SQIVND (reference sequence). Trimming took off 5 bases at V and 4 bases at J, with 17 bases between the two ends. The CDR3 nucleotides read TGTGCCAGTAGTCCTCGACAGGAACGAGCCTATGGCTACACCTTC. It translates to CASSPRQERAYGYTF.

The chain employs TRBV5-4 and TRBJ2-5; D gene unclear. The CDR3 spans 16 residues. Germline V gene data show CDR1 as SGHNT and CDR2 as YYREEE (reference sequence). V was trimmed by 5 bases and J by 2 bases, leaving 19 bases between them. The CDR3 reads CASSFDPNKVQETQYF. The CDR3 DNA follows: TGTGCCAGCAGTTTTGACCCTAACAAGGTACAAGAGACCCAGTACTTC.

The V call is TRBV2, the J call TRBJ2-3; D is ambiguous. The CDR3 totals 16 residues. Germline CDR1 SNHLY, CDR2 FYNNEI. Trimming pared 2 bases from V and 1 base from J, leaving 13 bases between. CDR3 amino acids: CASSESFMGGTDTQYF. The CDR3 region has the DNA TGTGCCAGCAGTGAATCTTTCATGGGTGGCACAGATACGCAGTATTTT.

V is TRBV19 and J is TRBJ1-2; 8 positions match TRBD1. The ends lost 11 bases at V and 5 bases at J; junction bases unmatched: 13. The CDR3 is 14 amino acids. Germline V gives CDR1 LNHDA, CDR2 SQIVND (reference sequence). The CDR3 region is CASAQDRGLYGYTF. In nucleotides, the CDR3 is TGTGCCTCCGCCCAAGACAGGGGACTTTATGGCTACACCTTC.

This chain connects TRBV5-4 to TRBJ2-7; D gene unclear. Per germline, CDR1 SGHNT and CDR2 YYREEE (reference sequence). V was clipped by 2 bases and J by 7 bases, with 10 bases between them. This CDR3 region has 12 residues. DNA of the CDR3: TGTGCCAGCAGCTTTGGAGTGGGTGAGCAGTACTTC. Encoded protein: CASSFGVGEQYF.

This chain's CDR3 is CGELAGNYNEQFF. Written as DNA, the CDR3 is TGCGGCGAACTAGCGGGTAACTACAATGAGCAGTTCTTC. The genes are TRBV29-1 and TRBJ2-1; 9 bases are a match to TRBD2. There are 13 residues in the CDR3. Germline lookup yields CDR1 SQVTM and CDR2 ANQGSEA.

This chain connects TRBV7-8 to TRBJ2-5; weak D call: TRBD2 (5 bases). Germline V gene sequence: CDR1 SGHVS, CDR2 FQNEAQ. V was clipped by 2 bases and J by 7 bases, with 11 bases between them. The CDR3 runs 13 residues. CDR3 loop: CASSLLEGGTQYF. The DNA for the CDR3 is TGTGCCAGCAGCTTATTAGAGGGTGGGACCCAGTACTTC.

This sequence joins TRBV2 and TRBJ2-3; TRBD1 matches at 7 bases. In germline, CDR1 is SNHLY, CDR2 FYNNEI. J gave up 0 bases and V 4 bases, and 1 base lay outside the gene matches. The CDR3 has 14 amino acids. In DNA, the CDR3 is TGTGCCAGCAGTGGACAGGGTAGCACAGATACGCAGTATTTT. Translating gives CASSGQGSTDTQYF. The full variable domain, rest sourced from reference TRBV2 and TRBJ2-3, is EPEVTQTPSHQVTQMGQEVILRCVPISNHLYFYWYRQILGQKVEFLVSFYNNEISEKSEIFDDQFSVERPDGSNFTLKIRSTKLEDSAMYFCASSGQGSTDTQYFGPGTRLTVL.

To note about this clonotype: The conserved final phenylalanine or tryptophan is absent from the CDR3, which likely points to a read error. This chain links TRBV2 with TRBJ1-1; D might be TRBD1 (5 bases). Between the trimmed V and J ends, which lost 7 bases and 11 bases, there was a span of 14 bases. The CDR3 consists of 11 residues. Germline loops: CDR1 SNHLY, CDR2 FYNNEI. The DNA for the CDR3 is TGTGCCAGCACTCAGGGAAGTTTCGCTTTCCTT. It encodes CASTQGSFAFL.

V usage is TRBV24-1 and J usage is TRBJ1-5; D is uncertain. CDR3 length equals 15 residues. V lost 3 bases to trimming and J lost 7 bases, with 15 bases between them. Germline CDR1 is KGHDR and CDR2 is SFDVKD. The CDR3 coding sequence is TGTGCCACCAGTGATCCTAAGGGCTCTGGGCAGCCCCAGCATTTT. Protein: CATSDPKGSGQPQHF.

CDR3 in DNA: TGTGCCAGCAGCCCCCACTATCGGGATTCGATCTACGAGCAGTACTTC. Protein product: CASSPHYRDSIYEQYF. The chain links TRBV11-2 to TRBJ2-7, with D maybe TRBD2 (5 bases). The CDR3 extends over 16 amino acids. The germline V and J ends were trimmed by 5 bases and 3 bases, with 20 bases remaining between them. Germline-derived CDR1 and CDR2 are SGHAT and FQNNGV. The entire variable domain, with the rest obtained from reference TRBV11-2 and TRBJ2-7, is as follows: EAGVAQSPRYKIIEKRQSVAFWCNPISGHATLYWYQQILGQGPKLLIQFQNNGVVDDSQLPKDRFSAERLKGVDSTLKIQPAKLEDSAVYLCASSPHYRDSIYEQYFGPGTRLTVT.

The gene calls are TRBV2 and TRBJ2-1; a possible D gene is TRBD2 (6 bases). Trimming left V 4 bases short and J 6 bases short, with 16 bases between. Germline V gene data show CDR1 as SNHLY and CDR2 as FYNNEI. The CDR3 is 15 residues long. The CDR3 here is CASSVPGLRLNEQFF. As DNA, the CDR3 is TGTGCCAGCAGTGTGCCGGGACTCCGACTCAATGAGCAGTTCTTC.

The J gene is TRBJ1-4, the V gene TRBV7-2; TRBD1 agrees at 7 bases. This CDR3 has 14 amino acids. Trimming cost V 8 bases and J 0 bases; bases outside gene matches: 3. In germline, CDR1 is SGHTA, CDR2 FQGNSA. CDR3 residues: CASRTGATNEKLFF. CDR3 coding DNA: TGTGCCAGCCGGACAGGTGCAACTAATGAAAAACTGTTTTTT.

The chain employs TRBV20-1 and TRBJ2-7; 9 bases are a match to TRBD2. The CDR3 sequence is 16 residues long. The ends lost 6 bases at V and 0 bases at J; junction bases unmatched: 12. The V gene's germline CDR1 is DFQATT and CDR2 SNEGSKA (reference sequence). The CDR3 DNA reads as TGCAGTGCCCAGTGGGGAACTAGCGGGTTCTCCTACGAGCAGTACTTC. This sequence encodes CSAQWGTSGFSYEQYF.

This clonotype has a count of ten or more. The CDR3 coding sequence is TGCAGTGCCTGGAAGGGGGACACTGAAGCTTTCTTT. It codes for CSAWKGDTEAFF. The gene calls are TRBV20-1 and TRBJ1-1, with a possible D match to TRBD1 (6 bases). The V gene lost 6 bases and the J gene lost 3 bases, with 11 bases spanning the gap. Germline CDR1 is DFQATT and CDR2 is SNEGSKA (reference sequence). This CDR3 comprises 12 residues.

This rearrangement joins TRBV5-4 to TRBJ2-1, with 9 bases fitting TRBD2. Losses at the gene ends were 0 bases for V and 7 bases for J; bases not matched to a gene: 8. CDR1 SGHNT and CDR2 YYREEE come from the germline V gene (reference sequence). This CDR3 is 16 amino acids long. The CDR3 here is CASSLARREGGNEQFF. CDR3 nucleotide sequence: TGTGCCAGCAGCTTGGCCCGGCGGGAGGGAGGGAATGAGCAGTTCTTC. Drawing the rest from reference TRBV5-4 and TRBJ2-1, the complete variable domain is ETGVTQSPTHLIKTRGQQVTLRCSSQSGHNTVSWYQQALGQGPQFIFQYYREEENGRGNFPPRFSGLQFPNYSSELNVNALELDDSALYLCASSLARREGGNEQFFGPGTRLTVL.

This chain joins TRBV7-2 and TRBJ2-7, with 10 bases identical to TRBD2. Trimming cost V 5 bases and J 5 bases; bases outside gene matches: 3. CDR3 length: 13 residues. Germline V CDR1 and CDR2: SGHTA, FQGNSA. The CDR3 DNA sequence: TGTGCCAGCAGCCCCCTAGCGGGAGACGAGCAGTACTTC. This codes for CASSPLAGDEQYF.

The V gene is TRBV24-1, the J gene TRBJ1-4; TRBD1 aligns across 7 bases. The CDR3 is made up of 14 amino acids. The germline V gene has CDR1 KGHDR and CDR2 SFDVKD. V trimming: 4 bases; J trimming: 7 bases; junction bases outside the gene matches: 5. The CDR3 sequence is CATSDPTGPEKLFF. The CDR3 DNA is TGTGCCACCAGTGACCCGACAGGGCCTGAAAAACTGTTTTTT.

This rearrangement joins TRBV14 to TRBJ2-7; TRBD1 is a possible D gene (5 bases). The length of the CDR3 is 14 residues. The germline V gene encodes CDR1 SGHDN and CDR2 FVKESK. The V end lost 1 base, the J end lost 4 bases, and 11 bases lay between the germline ends. The DNA for the CDR3 is TGTGCCAGCAGCCAAGGGTGGGGCGCGTACGAGCAGTACTTC. Translating it yields CASSQGWGAYEQYF. The variable domain in full, completed from reference TRBV14 and TRBJ2-7, reads EAGVTQFPSHSVIEKGQTVTLRCDPISGHDNLYWYRRVMGKEIKFLLHFVKESKQDESGMPNNRFLAERTGGTYSTLKVQPAELEDSGVYFCASSQGWGAYEQYFGPGTRLTVT.

The gene calls are TRBV15 and TRBJ2-7; 8 nucleotides line up with TRBD2. The germline V gene encodes CDR1 LNHNV and CDR2 YYDKDF (reference sequence). Trimming took 0 bases from V and 6 from J; bases not matched to a gene: 10. The CDR3 contains 16 residues. The DNA of the CDR3 is TGTGCCACCAGCAGAGAGGGGTCCAGCGGACTAGCCGAGCAGTACTTC. Its protein is CATSREGSSGLAEQYF.

The V gene is TRBV7-3, the J gene TRBJ1-5; TRBD1 is a possible D gene (5 bases). CDR1 is SGHTA and CDR2 is FQGTGA in the germline V gene. Trimming shortened V by 5 bases and J by 4 bases, and 12 bases separated the two germline ends. This CDR3 is built from 14 residues. As DNA, the CDR3 is TGTGCCAGCAGCCTCTTGCAGGGAAATCAGCCCCAGCATTTT. Its translation: CASSLLQGNQPQHF.

This clonotype was counted a single time. Sequence at one end of the junction differs from germline and may be a read error. The rearrangement uses TRBV10-3 and TRBJ2-7, with TRBD2 identical over 8 bases. CDR1 is ENHRY and CDR2 is SYGVKD in the germline V gene. CDR3 length: 17 amino acids. CDR3 bases: TGTGCCATCAGTGAGTCGGGAGCGGGGGACCTCTCCTACGGGCAGTACTTC. Translation gives CAISESGAGDLSYGQYF.

The rearrangement links TRBV2 to TRBJ2-5; TRBD1 aligns across 10 bases. V dropped 10 bases and J dropped 4; count of bases not matched to a gene: 6. The CDR3 has 13 residues. Germline CDR1 reads SNHLY; CDR2 reads FYNNEI. As DNA, the CDR3 is TGTGCCACAGAGGGACAGGGGAGAGAGACCCAGTACTTC. Translated: CATEGQGRETQYF. Supplemented by reference TRBV2 and TRBJ2-5, the full variable domain reads EPEVTQTPSHQVTQMGQEVILRCVPISNHLYFYWYRQILGQKVEFLVSFYNNEISEKSEIFDDQFSVERPDGSNFTLKIRSTKLEDSAMYFCATEGQGRETQYFGPGTRLLVL.

The rearrangement links TRBV27 to TRBJ2-4, with D unresolved. Trimming took 7 bases from V and 1 from J, leaving 17 bases between them. Germline CDR1 and CDR2: MNHEY and SMNVEV (reference sequence). The CDR3 has 16 residues. In DNA, the CDR3 is TGTGCCAGCAAAGCTCGGGCACTACAGGCCAAAAACATTCAGTACTTC. Amino acids: CASKARALQAKNIQYF.

This clonotype came up a few times. The chain is built from TRBV24-1 and TRBJ1-1; 8 nucleotides align to TRBD1. The length of the CDR3 is 13 residues. Germline CDR1 reads KGHDR; CDR2 reads SFDVKD. After removal of 2 bases from V and 7 bases from J, the junction contained 2 bases not matched to a gene. The CDR3 region has the DNA TGTGCCACCAGTGATTCGACAGGGGTTGAAGCTTTCTTT. It translates to CATSDSTGVEAFF.